This paragraph reports one T cell receptor (beta chain). The target antigen is unknown. The sample comes from a study of shared clonotypes between healthy human individuals. CDR1 and CDR2 (germline): MNHNS, SASEGT. This CDR3 is 15 amino acids long. V was pared by 7 bases and J by 3 bases, with 7 bases of the junction left unmatched. Here immunoSEQ multiplex PCR was the method, and the copy in TCRdb shows in-frame clones only, minus some. The sample yields roughly 2.6 million clones, around 90% seen once. Whole-study findings and limits: Of the naive CD4 clonotypes, about 5.4% were shared across a handful of donors.

The TCR was taken from a young man in good health. Sample: naive CD4+ T cells sorted from blood. The subset was: CD45RA+ positively selected. This chain uses TRBV6-1 with TRBJ2-7; TRBD2 matches at 12 bases. DNA for the CDR3: TGTGCCAGCATGGTACTAGCGGGAGGTTACTACGAGCAGTACTTC. Translating gives CASMVLAGGYYEQYF.